One sample yielded the 8 T cell receptor beta chains listed below, sequenced in a study of cytomegalovirus exposure and HLA in healthy donors. Clones were read by immunoSEQ multiplex PCR, and TCRdb kept only the in-frame ones, dropping some. The data contain about 56,000 clones, around 96% of them singletons. The sequenced sample consisted of PBMCs. The receptors derive from a woman younger than 30 in good health and CMV-seronegative.

This sequence joins TRBV18 and TRBJ2-7; a weak D match, TRBD1 (5 bases). The CDR3 runs to 14 residues. Germline V gene lookup returns CDR1 KGHSH and CDR2 LQKENI. Deletions cut 3 bases from V and 5 bases from J, with 14 bases between. The CDR3 reads CASSPGHVVDEQYF. CDR3 DNA sequence: TGTGCCAGCTCACCCGGACACGTCGTCGACGAGCAGTACTTC.

Points on this clone: One junction end disagrees with the germline gene, perhaps due to a read error. The CDR3 reads CGSSLGRGRFTNEKLFF. Here the CDR3 DNA reads TGTGGCAGCAGCTTAGGGCGGGGGAGGTTTACTAATGAAAAACTGTTTTTT. This sequence joins TRBV7-6 and TRBJ1-4; maybe TRBD1 (5 bases). The CDR3 spans 17 residues. Germline CDR1 and CDR2: SGHVS and FNYEAQ.

This rearrangement joins TRBV28 to TRBJ1-2; 7 nucleotides agree with TRBD1. Germline trimming cut 10 bases from V and 7 bases from J; bases unmatched to any gene: 9. Germline loops: CDR1 MDHEN, CDR2 SYDVKM. This CDR3 has 12 residues. The CDR3 DNA sequence: TGTGCCACCAGGGGGGGGAGTGGTGGCTACACCTTC. As protein: CATRGGSGGYTF.

This rearrangement joins TRBV7-8 to TRBJ2-5, with a weak D call TRBD2 (5 bases). The CDR3 runs to 14 residues. V lost 5 bases, J lost 0 bases, and 10 bases lay in between. The V gene's germline CDR1 is SGHVS and CDR2 FQNEAQ. CDR3 protein: CASSSGLHQETQYF. CDR3 nucleotides: TGTGCCAGCAGCAGTGGACTCCACCAAGAGACCCAGTACTTC.

CDR3 sequence: CASGAEELFF. Here the CDR3 DNA reads TGTGCCAGCGGGGCCGAGGAGCTGTTTTTT. This rearrangement joins TRBV2 to TRBJ2-2; D might be TRBD1 (5 bases). Germline loops: CDR1 SNHLY, CDR2 FYNNEI. This CDR3 spans 10 amino acids. Trimming removed 8 bases from V and 10 bases from J, with 8 bases in between.

This chain links TRBV5-1 with TRBJ1-6, with a weak D call TRBD1 (5 bases). The CDR3 runs to 14 residues. Trimming removed 0 bases from V and 8 bases from J, with 9 bases in between. From germline, CDR1 is SGHRS and CDR2 YFSETQ. CDR3 amino acids: CASSLDGGYSPLHF. The CDR3 bases are TGCGCCAGCAGCTTGGACGGGGGTTATTCACCCCTCCACTTT.

V and J are TRBV6-6 and TRBJ1-4; TRBD1 aligns across 9 bases. The germline gives CDR1 MNHNY, CDR2 SVGAGI (reference sequence). After removal of 8 bases from V and 5 bases from J, the junction contained 3 bases not matched to a gene. CDR3 length: 13 residues. The CDR3 nucleotides read TGTGCCAGCCTGGGACAGGGAAATGAAAAACTGTTTTTT. Amino acids: CASLGQGNEKLFF.

The chain uses TRBV28 and TRBJ2-7; D call uncertain. Germline V gene lookup returns CDR1 MDHEN and CDR2 SYDVKM. This CDR3 contains 15 residues. V was pared by 2 bases and J by 2 bases, with 13 bases between. The CDR3 region has the DNA TGTGCCAGCAGTTTAGAGTCCCCCTTCACCTACGAGCAGTACTTC. This sequence encodes CASSLESPFTYEQYF.